This is a list of T cell receptor beta chains from one sample in a study of monozygotic twins with inflammatory bowel disease. One entry per CDR3 protein, without DNA, is what TCRdb gives after re-calling the 5' RACE reads. The table counts hundreds of thousands of distinct CDR3 sequences; 2% to 3% lies in the top ten. The sequencing sample was made of blood. Every receptor here comes from a human donor with ulcerative colitis or Crohn's disease, or a healthy co-twin of an affected twin (not recorded which). Both conserved end residues are part of each CDR3. The order of the fields is V gene, J gene, CDR3 protein.

v_call: TRBV6-2/TRBV6-3
j_call: TRBJ2-1
cdr3_aa: CASKEGPSYNEQFF

v_call: TRBV11-2
j_call: TRBJ2-1
cdr3_aa: CASSYGTDNEQFF

v_call: TRBV29-1
j_call: TRBJ2-7
cdr3_aa: CSVTRALNEQYF

v_call: TRBV6-1
j_call: TRBJ2-7
cdr3_aa: CASSEWDGSSYEQYF

v_call: TRBV5-1
j_call: TRBJ1-1
cdr3_aa: CASTVGGTNTEAFF

v_call: TRBV19
j_call: TRBJ1-1
cdr3_aa: CASTPIGQGGREAFF

v_call: TRBV10-3
j_call: TRBJ2-2
cdr3_aa: CATLQNSNTGELFF

v_call: TRBV20-1
j_call: TRBJ2-7
cdr3_aa: CSARGQGSEQYF

v_call: TRBV10-3
j_call: TRBJ2-5
cdr3_aa: CAIRAPAEETQYF

v_call: TRBV7-2
j_call: TRBJ2-7
cdr3_aa: CASSGDVRVYEQYF

v_call: TRBV7-2
j_call: TRBJ2-7
cdr3_aa: CASSLGGGQFYEQYF

v_call: TRBV5-1
j_call: TRBJ1-2
cdr3_aa: CASSSSGQGESGYTF

v_call: TRBV3-1
j_call: TRBJ1-1
cdr3_aa: CASSQPGGTEAFF

v_call: TRBV29-1
j_call: TRBJ1-2
cdr3_aa: CSVEEQGTYGYTF

v_call: TRBV4-1
j_call: TRBJ1-5
cdr3_aa: CASSQEQVGNQPQHF

v_call: TRBV28
j_call: TRBJ1-2
cdr3_aa: CASSPLNDRLNGYTF

v_call: TRBV6-1
j_call: TRBJ2-2
cdr3_aa: CASSPLYVTGELFF

v_call: TRBV12-3/TRBV12-4
j_call: TRBJ2-1
cdr3_aa: CASSLGGGGSINEQFF

v_call: TRBV7-2
j_call: TRBJ2-2
cdr3_aa: CASSLDGGDTGELFF

v_call: TRBV20-1
j_call: TRBJ1-4
cdr3_aa: CSAPDSQREKLFF

v_call: TRBV24-1
j_call: TRBJ2-1
cdr3_aa: CATSELTTLGGNEQFF

v_call: TRBV6-4
j_call: TRBJ2-1
cdr3_aa: CASSDTGQGSNEQFF

v_call: TRBV7-2
j_call: TRBJ2-7
cdr3_aa: CASSFFSGSYEQYF

v_call: TRBV10-3
j_call: TRBJ1-2
cdr3_aa: CAINVGTGLNYGYTF

v_call: TRBV7-2
j_call: TRBJ2-1
cdr3_aa: CASTISPATSGKYNEQFF

v_call: TRBV30
j_call: TRBJ2-7
cdr3_aa: CAWGAGGTSYEQYF

v_call: TRBV28
j_call: TRBJ2-7
cdr3_aa: CASSSHRQGRGSSYEQYF

v_call: TRBV5-1
j_call: TRBJ2-3
cdr3_aa: CASSSGESTDTQYF

v_call: TRBV3-1
j_call: TRBJ1-4
cdr3_aa: CASTQGISNEKLFF